These 21 T cell receptor beta chains were sequenced from one sample in a study of cytomegalovirus exposure and HLA in healthy donors. PCR employed 60 Vbeta and 13 Jbeta primers. Data came from immunoSEQ multiplex PCR; TCRdb stores just in-frame clones and leaves some out. The sample lists under 150,000 clones, over 65% seen once, with around 2.6% in the top ten. Input material: PBMCs. The receptors here all came from a woman aged 18-29 years in good health and CMV-seronegative.

The rearrangement uses TRBV29-1 and TRBJ2-1; maybe TRBD2 (5 bases). Germline CDR1 is SQVTM and CDR2 is ANQGSEA. The ends were cut back, 1 base at V and 7 bases at J, with 8 bases in the middle. CDR3 size: 12 residues. CDR3 amino acids: CSVEGTSNEQFF. The DNA for the CDR3 is TGCAGCGTTGAAGGTACTAGTAATGAGCAGTTCTTC.

CDR3 sequence: CASSVERGLGYGYTF. As DNA, the CDR3 is TGTGCCAGCAGCGTAGAAAGGGGGCTAGGCTATGGCTACACCTTC. The V and J genes are TRBV9 and TRBJ1-2, with 7 bases aligning to TRBD1. The CDR3 is 15 residues long. Germline V gene sequence: CDR1 SGDLS, CDR2 YYNGEE. J lost 4 bases, V lost 0 bases, and 6 bases had no gene match. The whole variable domain, remainder taken from reference TRBV9 and TRBJ1-2, is DSGVTQTPKHLITATGQRVTLRCSPRSGDLSVYWYQQSLDQGLQFLIQYYNGEERAKGNILERFSAQQFPDLHSELNLSSLELGDSALYFCASSVERGLGYGYTFGSGTRLTVV.

CDR3 amino acids: CASRFDWNTEAFF. In DNA, the CDR3 is TGCGCCAGCAGATTTGACTGGAACACTGAAGCTTTCTTT. V is TRBV5-1 and J is TRBJ1-1; no reliable D call. This CDR3 spans 13 amino acids. Trimming stripped 5 bases from V and 1 base from J, with 9 bases between. Per germline, CDR1 SGHRS and CDR2 YFSETQ.

The rearrangement uses TRBV5-5 and TRBJ1-1; D unclear. CDR1 is SGHKS, CDR2 YYEKEE, per germline (reference sequence). CDR3 size: 15 residues. Trimming left V 0 bases short and J 1 base short, with 10 bases between. CDR3 DNA sequence: TGTGCCAGCAGCTTGGTTGGGAGTAAGAACACTGAAGCTTTCTTT. As protein: CASSLVGSKNTEAFF. Complete variable domain (other parts from reference TRBV5-5 and TRBJ1-1): DAGVTQSPTHLIKTRGQQVTLRCSPISGHKSVSWYQQVLGQGPQFIFQYYEKEERGRGNFPDRFSARQFPNYSSELNVNALLLGDSALYLCASSLVGSKNTEAFFGQGTRLTVV.

This chain connects TRBV5-1 to TRBJ1-1; the match to TRBD1 covers 11 bases. The V gene end was trimmed by 5 bases and the J gene end by 5 bases; junction bases not matched to a gene: 8. The germline V gene encodes CDR1 SGHRS and CDR2 YFSETQ. CDR3 length: 15 amino acids. CDR3 residues: CASRNRDRGGTEAFF. CDR3 nucleotide sequence: TGCGCCAGCAGAAACCGGGACAGGGGGGGAACTGAAGCTTTCTTT.

The chain joins TRBV9 to TRBJ2-5; the match to TRBD2 covers 8 bases. J lost 1 base, V lost 0 bases, and 2 bases had no gene match. This CDR3 contains 15 residues. Germline V gives CDR1 SGDLS, CDR2 YYNGEE. The CDR3 sequence: CASSVDSGIQETQYF. In nucleotides, the CDR3 is TGTGCCAGCAGCGTAGATAGCGGGATCCAAGAGACCCAGTACTTC.

The chain joins TRBV29-1 to TRBJ1-2, with a possible D match to TRBD1 (6 bases). Trimming took off 4 bases at V and 5 bases at J, with 17 bases between the two ends. CDR3 size: 14 residues. The germline V gene has CDR1 SQVTM and CDR2 ANQGSEA. The CDR3 loop reads CSVASMGASYGYTF. CDR3 bases: TGCAGCGTTGCGTCCATGGGGGCTTCGTATGGCTACACCTTC.

CDR3 nucleotide sequence: TGTGCCAGCAGCGTGGACAGGGAGACCCAGTACTTC. This gives the protein CASSVDRETQYF. This chain uses TRBV5-4 with TRBJ2-5, with 7 bases fitting TRBD1. The CDR3 is made up of 12 amino acids. Germline trimming cut 4 bases from V and 5 bases from J; bases unmatched to any gene: 2. Germline CDR1 and CDR2: SGHNT and YYREEE (reference sequence).

This rearrangement joins TRBV7-2 to TRBJ1-2; TRBD1 matches at 8 bases. V shed 5 bases and J 6 bases; nucleotides not matched to a gene: 8. The CDR3 has 14 amino acids. CDR1 and CDR2 (germline): SGHTA, FQGNSA. The DNA for the CDR3 is TGTGCCAGCAGCCACTACACGGACAGGGATGGCTACACCTTC. Translation: CASSHYTDRDGYTF.

The chain carries TRBV5-4 and TRBJ1-2; possible D gene TRBD1, 5 bases. Trimming removed 6 bases at V and 8 bases at J, with 23 bases between. Germline-derived CDR1 and CDR2 are SGHNT and YYREEE (reference sequence). The CDR3 consists of 15 residues. Written as DNA, the CDR3 is TGTGCCAGCACCGACCAACCCCAGGGCTTGGGGGGCTACACCTTC. Translated: CASTDQPQGLGGYTF.

The V call is TRBV28, the J call TRBJ1-1; TRBD1 agrees at 7 bases. The CDR3 extends over 14 amino acids. V lost 4 bases to trimming and J lost 4 bases; unmatched junction nucleotides: 6. Germline V gives CDR1 MDHEN, CDR2 SYDVKM. CDR3 sequence reads: CASSSQAGGTEAFF. As DNA, the CDR3 is TGTGCCAGCAGTTCGCAGGCAGGGGGCACTGAAGCTTTCTTT.

This clone has only a few counts. This chain links TRBV5-8 with TRBJ2-7, with 8 bases fitting TRBD1. Germline values: CDR1 SGHTS, CDR2 YDEGEE. V dropped 4 bases and J dropped 4; count of bases not matched to a gene: 1. The CDR3 has 12 amino acids. CDR3 loop: CASSRTGYEQYV. The CDR3 DNA sequence: TGTGCCAGCAGCAGGACAGGGTACGAGCAGTACGTC.

The rearrangement uses TRBV11-3 and TRBJ1-1, with 7 bases aligning to TRBD1. This CDR3 is 14 amino acids long. After removal of 5 bases from V and 1 base from J, the junction contained 4 bases not matched to a gene. Germline V gene lookup returns CDR1 SGHNT and CDR2 YENEEA. The CDR3 protein is CASSARTGNTEAFF. CDR3 DNA sequence: TGTGCCAGCAGCGCACGGACAGGGAACACTGAAGCTTTCTTT. Drawing the rest from reference TRBV11-3 and TRBJ1-1, the complete variable domain is EAGVVQSPRYKIIEKKQPVAFWCNPISGHNTLYWYLQNLGQGPELLIRYENEEAVDDSQLPKDRFSAERLKGVDSTLKIQPAELGDSAVYLCASSARTGNTEAFFGQGTRLTVV.

This clone was seen only a few times. This chain uses TRBV4-1 with TRBJ1-5; maybe TRBD1 (6 bases). The germline gives CDR1 MGHRA, CDR2 YSYEKL. Trimming removed 0 bases from V and 6 bases from J, with 9 bases in between. This CDR3 contains 14 residues. The CDR3 is CASSQEQGGQPQHF. CDR3 nucleotides: TGCGCCAGCAGCCAAGAACAGGGCGGTCAGCCCCAGCATTTT.

The chain recombines TRBV27 with TRBJ2-7; 7 bases are a match to TRBD1. Germline V gives CDR1 MNHEY, CDR2 SMNVEV (reference sequence). The CDR3 consists of 16 residues. After removal of 3 bases from V and 1 base from J, the junction contained 9 bases not matched to a gene. In nucleotides, the CDR3 is TGTGCCAGCAGTTTCTGGGCGACAGGGAAGTCCTACGAGCAGTACTTC. Protein product: CASSFWATGKSYEQYF.

This clone was counted a few times. This chain connects TRBV9 to TRBJ1-4; 8 bases map to TRBD1. CDR3 length: 15 residues. The V gene end was trimmed by 3 bases and the J gene end by 3 bases; junction bases not matched to a gene: 4. CDR1 and CDR2 (germline): SGDLS, YYNGEE. The CDR3 nucleotides are TGTGCCAGCAGCGGAGGACAGGGCGCTAATGAAAAACTGTTTTTT. It encodes CASSGGQGANEKLFF.

This sequence joins TRBV25-1 and TRBJ2-1; TRBD2 is a possible D gene (6 bases). This CDR3 region has 15 residues. Germline CDR1 is MGHDK and CDR2 is SYGVNS. V was trimmed by 5 bases and J by 1 base, leaving 12 bases between them. DNA for the CDR3: TGTGCCAGCAGTCGGGCAGGAGGGTCCTACAATGAGCAGTTCTTC. It yields the protein CASSRAGGSYNEQFF.

This rearrangement joins TRBV4-1 to TRBJ2-1, with 10 bases identical to TRBD2. The CDR3 contains 19 residues. CDR1 and CDR2 (germline): MGHRA, YSYEKL. With 1 base clipped from V and 0 bases from J, the junction kept 9 bases outside the gene matches. CDR3 region: CASSQVWGAGGSSYNEQFF. For the CDR3, the DNA is TGCGCCAGCAGCCAAGTATGGGGAGCGGGGGGGAGCTCCTACAATGAGCAGTTCTTC.

The chain links TRBV6-5 to TRBJ1-1; the D gene is possibly TRBD1 (5 bases). V dropped 1 base and J dropped 1 base, with 10 bases sitting between them. The CDR3 is 15 residues long. CDR1 MNHEY and CDR2 SVGAGI come from the germline V gene. DNA of the CDR3: TGTGCCAGCAGTTACTGGGGGGAGGGGAACACTGAAGCTTTCTTT. It codes for CASSYWGEGNTEAFF.

The chain joins TRBV11-3 to TRBJ2-1; D possibly corresponds to TRBD2 (5 bases). The germline V and J ends were trimmed by 4 bases and 9 bases, with 10 bases remaining between them. CDR3 length equals 12 residues. In germline, CDR1 is SGHNT, CDR2 YENEEA. The CDR3, as DNA: TGTGCCAGCAGCTCACGGGGTGGTGAGCAGTTCTTC. Its protein is CASSSRGGEQFF.

This clone was observed once. The identical CDR3 is also encoded by other nucleotide sequences in the sample. Here the CDR3 reads CASSLAGPAGELFF. DNA of the CDR3: TGCGCCAGCAGCTTGGCAGGGCCAGCCGGAGAACTGTTTTTT. The chain carries TRBV5-1 and TRBJ1-4; D possibly corresponds to TRBD1 (5 bases). The length of the CDR3 is 14 residues. Between the trimmed V and J ends, which lost 0 bases and 12 bases, there was a span of 15 bases. Germline CDR1 is SGHRS and CDR2 is YFSETQ. The full variable domain, completed using reference TRBV5-1 and TRBJ1-4, is KAGVTQTPRYLIKTRGQQVTLSCSPISGHRSVSWYQQTPGQGLQFLFEYFSETQRNKGNFPGRFSGRQFSNSRSEMNVSTLELGDSALYLCASSLAGPAGELFFGSGTQLSVL.